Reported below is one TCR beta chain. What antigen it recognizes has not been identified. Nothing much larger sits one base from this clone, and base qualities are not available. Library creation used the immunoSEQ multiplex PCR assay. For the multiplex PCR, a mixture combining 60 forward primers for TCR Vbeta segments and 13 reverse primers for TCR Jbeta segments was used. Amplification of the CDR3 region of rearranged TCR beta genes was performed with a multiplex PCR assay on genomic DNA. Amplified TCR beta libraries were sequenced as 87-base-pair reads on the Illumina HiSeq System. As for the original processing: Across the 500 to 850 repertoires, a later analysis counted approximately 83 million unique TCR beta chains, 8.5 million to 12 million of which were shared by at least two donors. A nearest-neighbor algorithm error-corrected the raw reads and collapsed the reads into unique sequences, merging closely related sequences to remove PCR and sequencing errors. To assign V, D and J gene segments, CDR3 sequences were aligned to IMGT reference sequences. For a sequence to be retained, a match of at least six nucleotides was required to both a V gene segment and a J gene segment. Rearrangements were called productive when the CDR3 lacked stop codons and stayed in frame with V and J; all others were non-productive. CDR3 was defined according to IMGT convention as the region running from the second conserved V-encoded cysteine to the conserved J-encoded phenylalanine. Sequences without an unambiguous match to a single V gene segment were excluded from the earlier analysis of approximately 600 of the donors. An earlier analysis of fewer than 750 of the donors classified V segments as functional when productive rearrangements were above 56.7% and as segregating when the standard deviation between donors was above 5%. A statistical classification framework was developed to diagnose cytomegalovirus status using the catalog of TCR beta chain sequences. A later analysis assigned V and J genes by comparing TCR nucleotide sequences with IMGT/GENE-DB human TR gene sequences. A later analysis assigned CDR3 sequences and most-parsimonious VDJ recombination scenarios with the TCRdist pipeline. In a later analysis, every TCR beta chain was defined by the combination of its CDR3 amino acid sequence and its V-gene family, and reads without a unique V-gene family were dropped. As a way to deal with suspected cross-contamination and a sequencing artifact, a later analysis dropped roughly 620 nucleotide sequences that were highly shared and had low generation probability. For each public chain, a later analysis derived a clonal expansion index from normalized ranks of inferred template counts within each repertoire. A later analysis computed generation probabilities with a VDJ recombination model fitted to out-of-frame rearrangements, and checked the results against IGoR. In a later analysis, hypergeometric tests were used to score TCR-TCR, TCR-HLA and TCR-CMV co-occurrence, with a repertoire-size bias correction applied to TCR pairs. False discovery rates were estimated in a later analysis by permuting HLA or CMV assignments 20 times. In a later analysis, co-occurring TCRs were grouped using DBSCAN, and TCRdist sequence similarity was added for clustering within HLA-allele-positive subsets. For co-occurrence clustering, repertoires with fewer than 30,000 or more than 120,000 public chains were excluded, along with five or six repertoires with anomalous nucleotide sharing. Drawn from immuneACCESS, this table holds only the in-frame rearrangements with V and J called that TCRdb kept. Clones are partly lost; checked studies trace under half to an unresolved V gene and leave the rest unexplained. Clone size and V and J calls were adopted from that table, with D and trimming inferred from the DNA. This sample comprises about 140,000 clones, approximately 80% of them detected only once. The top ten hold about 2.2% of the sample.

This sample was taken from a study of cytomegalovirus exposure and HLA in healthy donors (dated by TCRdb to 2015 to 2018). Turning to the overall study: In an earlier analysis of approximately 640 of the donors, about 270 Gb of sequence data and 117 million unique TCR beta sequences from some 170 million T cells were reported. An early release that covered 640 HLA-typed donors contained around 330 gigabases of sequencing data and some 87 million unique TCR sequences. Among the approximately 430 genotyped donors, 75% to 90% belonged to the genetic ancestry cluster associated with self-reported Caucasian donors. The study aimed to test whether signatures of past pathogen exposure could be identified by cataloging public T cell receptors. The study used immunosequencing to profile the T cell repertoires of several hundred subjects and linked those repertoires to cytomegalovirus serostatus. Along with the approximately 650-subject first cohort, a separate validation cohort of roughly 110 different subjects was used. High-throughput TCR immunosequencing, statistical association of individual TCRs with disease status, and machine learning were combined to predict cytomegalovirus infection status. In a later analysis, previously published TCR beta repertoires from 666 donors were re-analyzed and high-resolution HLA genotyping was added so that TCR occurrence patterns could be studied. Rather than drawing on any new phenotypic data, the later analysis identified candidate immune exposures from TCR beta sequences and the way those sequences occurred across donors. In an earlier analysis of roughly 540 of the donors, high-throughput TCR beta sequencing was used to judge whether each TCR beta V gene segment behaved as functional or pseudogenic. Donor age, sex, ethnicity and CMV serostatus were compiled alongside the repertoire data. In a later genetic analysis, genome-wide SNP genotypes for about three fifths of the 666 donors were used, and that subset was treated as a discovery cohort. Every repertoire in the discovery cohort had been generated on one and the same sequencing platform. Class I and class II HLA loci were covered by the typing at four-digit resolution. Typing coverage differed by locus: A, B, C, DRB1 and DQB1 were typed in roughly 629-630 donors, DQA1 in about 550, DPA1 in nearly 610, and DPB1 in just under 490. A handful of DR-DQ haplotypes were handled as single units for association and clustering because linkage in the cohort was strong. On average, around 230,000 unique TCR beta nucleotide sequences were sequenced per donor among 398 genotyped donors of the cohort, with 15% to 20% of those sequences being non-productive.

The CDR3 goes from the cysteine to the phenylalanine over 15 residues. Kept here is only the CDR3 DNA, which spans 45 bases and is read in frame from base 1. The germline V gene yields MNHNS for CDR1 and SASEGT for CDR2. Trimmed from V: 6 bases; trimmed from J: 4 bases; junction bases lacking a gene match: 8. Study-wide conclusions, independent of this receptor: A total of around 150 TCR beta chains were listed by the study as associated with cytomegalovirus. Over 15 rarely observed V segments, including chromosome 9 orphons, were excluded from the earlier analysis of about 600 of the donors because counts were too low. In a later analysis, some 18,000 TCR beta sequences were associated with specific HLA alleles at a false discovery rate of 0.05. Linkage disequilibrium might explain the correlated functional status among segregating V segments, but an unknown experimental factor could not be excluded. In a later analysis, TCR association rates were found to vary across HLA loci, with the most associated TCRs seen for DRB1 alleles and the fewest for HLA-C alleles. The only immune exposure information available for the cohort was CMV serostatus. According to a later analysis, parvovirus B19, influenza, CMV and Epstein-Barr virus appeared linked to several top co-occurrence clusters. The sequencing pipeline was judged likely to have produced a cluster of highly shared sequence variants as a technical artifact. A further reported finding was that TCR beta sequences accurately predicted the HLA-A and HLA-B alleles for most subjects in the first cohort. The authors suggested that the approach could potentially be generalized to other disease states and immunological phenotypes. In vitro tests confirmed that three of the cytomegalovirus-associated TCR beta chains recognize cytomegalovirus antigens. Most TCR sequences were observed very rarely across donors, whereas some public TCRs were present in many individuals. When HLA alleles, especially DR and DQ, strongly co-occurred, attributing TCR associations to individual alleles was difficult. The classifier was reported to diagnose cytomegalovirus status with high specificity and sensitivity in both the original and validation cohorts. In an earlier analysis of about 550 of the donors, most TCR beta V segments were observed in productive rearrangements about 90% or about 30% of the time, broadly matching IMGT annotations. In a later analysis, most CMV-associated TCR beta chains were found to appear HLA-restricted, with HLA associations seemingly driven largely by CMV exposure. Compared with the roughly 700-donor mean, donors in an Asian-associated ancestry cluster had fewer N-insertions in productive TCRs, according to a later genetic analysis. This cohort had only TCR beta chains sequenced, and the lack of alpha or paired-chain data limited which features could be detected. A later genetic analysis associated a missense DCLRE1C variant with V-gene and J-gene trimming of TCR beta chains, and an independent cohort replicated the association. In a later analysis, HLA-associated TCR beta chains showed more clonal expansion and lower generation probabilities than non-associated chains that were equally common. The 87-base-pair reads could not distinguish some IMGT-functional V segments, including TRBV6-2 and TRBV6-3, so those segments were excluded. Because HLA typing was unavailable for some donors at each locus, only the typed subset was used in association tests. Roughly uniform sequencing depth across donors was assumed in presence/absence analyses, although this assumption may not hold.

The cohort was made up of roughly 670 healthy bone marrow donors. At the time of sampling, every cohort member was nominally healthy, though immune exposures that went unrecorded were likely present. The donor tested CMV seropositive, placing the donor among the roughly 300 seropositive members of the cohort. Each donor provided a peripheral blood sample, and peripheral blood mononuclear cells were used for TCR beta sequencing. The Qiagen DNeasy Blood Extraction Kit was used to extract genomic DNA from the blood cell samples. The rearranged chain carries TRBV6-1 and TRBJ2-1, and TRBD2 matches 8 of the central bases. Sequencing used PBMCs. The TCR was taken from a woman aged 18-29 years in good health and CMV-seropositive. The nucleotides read TGTGCCAGCAGGCCCCCGGGGGGGATTTACAATGAGCAGTTCTTC. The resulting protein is CASRPPGGIYNEQFF.